The entry that follows covers one TCR beta chain sequence. What it recognizes is unknown. Germline assignment: CDR1 SNHLY and CDR2 FYNNEI. This CDR3 comprises 14 residues. The ends lost 6 bases at V and 8 bases at J; junction bases unmatched: 5. Libraries of naive CD8 T cells were made from around 20,000 to 1,000,000 sorted cells. They used 10%, 30% or 50% RNA. TCRdb passed the PCR reads through MiXCR, listing each CDR3 protein once. In the table there are some 650,000 distinct CDR3 sequences, about 20% of which are singletons. The entry originates in a study of molecular identifiers for immune sequencing clone quantification. Overall study: Replicate runs used RNA from roughly 20,000 or 100,000 naive CD8 cells, which was split five ways into aliquots, and four of those aliquots were then sequenced.

General study points: Investigators reportedly could detect spiked Jurkat TCR RNA from one cell among about a million naive cells.

This receptor was obtained from a human donor in good health. Some libraries in this study had Jurkat cell RNA spiked in. The sequencing sample was made of naive CD8+ T cells from blood, with Jurkat cell RNA spiked in. Subset denoted: FACS-sorted CD8+CD4-CCR7+CD45RA+ naive T cells. The rearrangement links TRBV2 to TRBJ1-6; 9 bases line up with TRBD1. The CDR3, as DNA: TGTGCCAGCAGGGGGACAGGGTTTGATTCACCCCTCCACTTT. It specifies CASRGTGFDSPLHF.